This T cell receptor beta chain was profiled in a study of blood T cell repertoires in COVID-19. The wider study: Both acute and convalescent COVID-19 samples were obtained from the United States, Italy and Spain. The cDNA or gDNA used as material had been derived from T cells, B-cell-depleted T cells, or PBMCs.

Per the original methods: From reference gene primer amplification, estimates of nucleated cell counts were derived. TCRdb keeps only in-frame clones here, not all; method: immunoSEQ multiplex PCR. V and J calls and clone size come straight from that table; D and trimming were deduced from the DNA. In the table there are roughly 49,000 clones, around 85% of which are singletons. In this sample, this clone turned up once. The source is a man aged 45-65 years with active COVID-19. Sequenced material: peripheral blood.

The CDR3 DNA is TGTGCCAGCAGTTACTCTGCGGGGCGGTACGAGCAGTACTTC. Residues: CASSYSAGRYEQYF. J is TRBJ2-7 and V is TRBV6-2 or TRBV6-3; maybe TRBD2 (6 bases). Germline values: CDR1 MNHEY, CDR2 SVGEGT. Trimming left V 0 bases short and J 4 bases short, with 10 bases between. This CDR3 spans 14 amino acids.